The 31 T cell receptor beta chains given below trace back to one sample, sequenced in a study of shared clonotypes between healthy human individuals. The table came from immunoSEQ multiplex PCR; TCRdb's copy has only in-frame clones and leaves some out. Of millions of clones detected, approximately 93% appear once; the ten largest clones hold 0.39%. The sample comprised naive CD4+ T cells from PBMCs. Subset in this sample: CD45RA+ positively selected. These TCRs come from a man aged 18 to 30 in good health. Some clones in this sample may be carry-over from other donors' samples.

The rearrangement uses TRBV4-3 and TRBJ1-2; TRBD1 matches at 12 bases. J gave up 4 bases and V 3 bases, and 6 bases lay outside the gene matches. Germline V CDR1 and CDR2: LGHNA, YSLEER. The CDR3 runs to 16 residues. The CDR3 DNA reads TGCGCCAGCAGCCAGCCCGGGACAGGGGGCGGCTATGGCTACACCTTC. This codes for CASSQPGTGGGYGYTF.

This sequence joins TRBV7-9 and TRBJ2-1, with 7 nucleotides matching TRBD2. CDR1 SEHNR and CDR2 FQNEAQ come from the germline V gene (reference sequence). Trimming removed 5 bases from V and 7 bases from J; junction bases left unmatched: 14. This CDR3 is built from 16 residues. CDR3 coding DNA: TGTGCCAGCAGCCCCGGACTAGGAGGAAAGTTAAATGAGCAGTTCTTC. Its translation: CASSPGLGGKLNEQFF. The full variable domain, in which reference TRBV7-9 and TRBJ2-1 provide the parts outside the CDR3, is DTGVSQNPRHKITKRGQNVTFRCDPISEHNRLYWYRQTLGQGPEFLTYFQNEAQLEKSRLLSDRFSAERPKGSFSTLEIQRTEQGDSAMYLCASSPGLGGKLNEQFFGPGTRLTVL.

This chain uses TRBV14 with TRBJ2-4, with 10 bases identical to TRBD1. With V trimmed by 0 bases and J by 8 bases, 10 bases remained unmatched. Germline V gene lookup returns CDR1 SGHDN and CDR2 FVKESK. There are 17 residues in the CDR3. CDR3 residues: CASSQDPGQGGLDIQYF. In nucleotides, the CDR3 is TGTGCCAGCAGCCAAGACCCCGGACAGGGGGGATTAGACATTCAGTACTTC.

The gene calls are TRBV20-1 and TRBJ2-1, with no clear D. The CDR3 is 11 residues long. Germline lookup yields CDR1 DFQATT and CDR2 SNEGSKA (reference sequence). With 5 bases removed from V and 5 bases from J, the gap between germline ends came to 7 bases. For the CDR3, the DNA is TGCAGTGCTGAGTATAACAATGAGCAGTTCTTC. This encodes CSAEYNNEQFF.

V is TRBV27 and J is TRBJ1-1, with D possibly TRBD1 on 6 matching bases. The CDR3 runs to 15 residues. The germline CDR1 and CDR2 sequences are MNHEY and SMNVEV (reference sequence). V lost 0 bases to trimming and J lost 6 bases, with 14 bases between them. The DNA of the CDR3 is TGTGCCAGCAGTTTATCGAGGGGGGGGGCACCTGAAGCTTTCTTT. It encodes CASSLSRGGAPEAFF.

The chain employs TRBV15 and TRBJ1-1; D remains ambiguous. Germline CDR1 LNHNV, CDR2 YYDKDF (reference sequence). The CDR3 is 13 amino acids. The V end was cut by 5 bases, the J end by 4 bases, with 11 bases between. In DNA, the CDR3 is TGTGCCACCAGCCTAGAGGCGGGCACTGAAGCTTTCTTT. This encodes CATSLEAGTEAFF.

This chain uses TRBV18 with TRBJ1-5; no clear D gene. Germline assignment: CDR1 KGHSH and CDR2 LQKENI. V was pared by 2 bases and J by 5 bases, with 10 bases between. This CDR3 has 14 amino acids. DNA of the CDR3: TGTGCCAGCTCACCAAGGGCAGGCCATCAGCCCCAGCATTTT. It specifies CASSPRAGHQPQHF. Combining the CDR3 with reference TRBV18 and TRBJ1-5 gives the whole variable domain NAGVMQNPRHLVRRRGQEARLRCSPMKGHSHVYWYRQLPEEGLKFMVYLQKENIIDESGMPKERFSAEFPKEGPSILRIQQVVRGDSAAYFCASSPRAGHQPQHFGDGTRLSIL.

The chain is built from TRBV7-9 and TRBJ2-7; possible D gene TRBD1, 6 bases. Trimming removed 6 bases from V and 3 bases from J, with 6 bases in between. This CDR3 is built from 11 residues. Germline assignment: CDR1 SEHNR and CDR2 FQNEAQ (reference sequence). Here the CDR3 DNA reads TGTGCCAGCAGGGACAGCTACGAGCAGTACTTC. Translating it yields CASRDSYEQYF.

This chain uses TRBV7-2 with TRBJ1-2; D gene unclear. V lost 1 base and J lost 1, with 10 bases in between. The CDR3 consists of 15 residues. Germline CDR1 reads SGHTA; CDR2 reads FQGNSA. CDR3: CASSLERRINYGYTF. In nucleotides, the CDR3 is TGTGCCAGCAGCTTAGAAAGACGGATTAACTATGGCTACACCTTC.

This clone was recorded once. The chain links TRBV6-5 to TRBJ2-6; D is undetermined. Germline lookup yields CDR1 MNHEY and CDR2 SVGAGI. The CDR3 totals 14 residues. Trimming removed 0 bases at V and 12 bases at J, with 12 bases between. Here the CDR3 DNA reads TGTGCCAGCAGTTACTCGACCGGTTCCCCCGTCCTGACTTTC. Its translation is CASSYSTGSPVLTF.

This chain links TRBV25-1 with TRBJ1-3; 7 nucleotides align to TRBD1. The CDR3 covers 15 residues. The V segment lost 6 bases and the J segment 4 bases; nucleotides outside the gene matches: 9. Looked up from germline, CDR1 is MGHDK and CDR2 is SYGVNS. CDR3: CASSEGGMVGNTIYF. CDR3 in DNA: TGTGCCAGCAGCGAAGGGGGCATGGTAGGAAACACCATATATTTT.

This chain joins TRBV9 and TRBJ1-2; D is unclear. The CDR3 has 13 amino acids. From germline, CDR1 is SGDLS and CDR2 YYNGEE. Between the trimmed V and J ends, which lost 2 bases and 9 bases, there was a span of 14 bases. The CDR3: CASSVGVMNSYTF. In DNA, the CDR3 is TGTGCCAGCAGCGTGGGAGTAATGAATAGCTACACCTTC.

The gene calls are TRBV28 and TRBJ1-2; D is unclear. The V and J ends lost 7 bases and 8 bases respectively, with 17 bases between them. This CDR3 region has 13 residues. Germline V CDR1 and CDR2: MDHEN, SYDVKM. The CDR3 region is CASNLLTGRGYTF. As DNA, the CDR3 is TGTGCCAGCAACCTTCTCACGGGGAGGGGCTACACCTTC.

On this clone itself: In the same sample, other DNA sequences code for this CDR3. The V call is TRBV7-2, the J call TRBJ2-1; no firm D call. V was shortened by 2 bases and J by 0 bases, with 8 bases between the two germline ends. Germline-derived CDR1 and CDR2 are SGHTA and FQGNSA. The length of the CDR3 is 15 residues. The CDR3 region is CASSLTGDSYNEQFF. CDR3 DNA sequence: TGTGCCAGCAGCTTAACTGGCGACTCCTACAATGAGCAGTTCTTC. The variable domain in full, completed from reference TRBV7-2 and TRBJ2-1, reads GAGVSQSPSNKVTEKGKDVELRCDPISGHTALYWYRQSLGQGLEFLIYFQGNSAPDKSGLPSDRFSAERTGGSVSTLTIQRTQQEDSAVYLCASSLTGDSYNEQFFGPGTRLTVL.

The chain recombines TRBV30 with TRBJ1-1; no clear D gene. CDR3 size: 14 residues. V lost 2 bases and J lost 4, with 14 bases in between. CDR1 and CDR2 from the germline V gene are GTSNPN and SVGIG (reference sequence). DNA of the CDR3: TGTGCCTGGAGTTCGAGCGGGGTACGCACTGAAGCTTTCTTT. Amino acids: CAWSSSGVRTEAFF. The full variable domain, rest sourced from reference TRBV30 and TRBJ1-1, is SQTIHQWPATLVQPVGSPLSLECTVEGTSNPNLYWYRQAAGRGLQLLFYSVGIGQISSEVPQNLSASRPQDRQFILSSKKLLLSDSGFYLCAWSSSGVRTEAFFGQGTRLTVV.

The rearrangement links TRBV7-6 to TRBJ2-2; tentatively, D is TRBD2 (6 bases). CDR1 and CDR2 from the germline V gene are SGHVS and FNYEAQ. CDR3 length: 15 amino acids. Trimming left V 2 bases short and J 3 bases short, with 10 bases between. As DNA, the CDR3 is TGTGCCAGCAGCTTAACCGGGGGTCACACCGGGGAGCTGTTTTTT. Its protein product is CASSLTGGHTGELFF.

The chain employs TRBV2 and TRBJ1-1; TRBD1 agrees at 10 bases. Germline assignment: CDR1 SNHLY and CDR2 FYNNEI. This CDR3 is 14 amino acids long. Trimming at V came to 6 bases and at J to 3 bases, leaving 4 bases not matched to a gene. CDR3 residues: CASRLGQGYTEAFF. CDR3 bases: TGTGCCAGCAGACTGGGACAGGGGTACACTGAAGCTTTCTTT.

A remark on this clone: Other nucleotide sequences in the sample specify the same CDR3. The V gene is TRBV7-2, the J gene TRBJ2-5, with D possibly matching TRBD1 (6 bases). CDR1 is SGHTA and CDR2 is FQGNSA in the germline V gene. V was clipped by 4 bases and J by 2 bases, with 8 bases between them. The CDR3 length is 13 residues. Here the CDR3 reads CASSSGQQETQYF. The CDR3 coding sequence is TGTGCCAGCAGCTCCGGACAGCAAGAGACCCAGTACTTC.

V is TRBV6-5 and J is TRBJ1-5; D is unresolved. Germline CDR1 reads MNHEY; CDR2 reads SVGAGI. The germline V and J ends were trimmed by 5 bases and 9 bases, with 20 bases remaining between them. This CDR3 spans 15 amino acids. The DNA for the CDR3 is TGTGCCAGCAGTACAAGTCGCAGAGCTAGCTCGCCCCAGCATTTT. This encodes CASSTSRRASSPQHF.

In the case of this clone: This specimen includes other DNA sequences encoding the same CDR3. The chain joins TRBV18 to TRBJ2-7, with 9 nucleotides matching TRBD1. Losses at the gene ends were 5 bases for V and 2 bases for J; bases not matched to a gene: 4. The germline V gene has CDR1 KGHSH and CDR2 LQKENI. The CDR3 sequence is 14 residues long. The CDR3 loop reads CASSARTGAYEQYF. In DNA, the CDR3 is TGTGCCAGCTCAGCCCGGACAGGGGCCTACGAGCAGTACTTC.

This sequence joins TRBV4-1 and TRBJ1-5, with 7 bases that match TRBD1. The CDR3 contains 15 residues. V lost 2 bases to trimming and J lost 4 bases; unmatched junction nucleotides: 5. Germline V gives CDR1 MGHRA, CDR2 YSYEKL. CDR3 protein: CASSQLGGPNQPQHF. CDR3 nucleotide sequence: TGCGCCAGCAGCCAACTAGGGGGCCCGAATCAGCCCCAGCATTTT.

To note about this clone: The junction departs from germline at one end; a sequencing error may be responsible. This sample includes further DNA sequences coding for the same CDR3. The V call is TRBV7-2, the J call TRBJ1-3; D not certain. CDR1 is SGHTA, CDR2 FQGNSA, per germline. CDR3 size: 13 residues. This chain's CDR3 is CASSLESGNTIYF. In nucleotides, the CDR3 is TGTGCCAGCAGCTTAGAGTCTGGCAACACCATATATTTT.

In its sample, this clone was seen once. The chain recombines TRBV9 with TRBJ2-3; no reliable D call. This CDR3 comprises 15 residues. The ends were cut back, 0 bases at V and 1 base at J, with 9 bases in the middle. Germline values: CDR1 SGDLS, CDR2 YYNGEE. CDR3 in DNA: TGTGCCAGCAGCGTAGGACTTGGGGGCACAGATACGCAGTATTTT. It is translated as CASSVGLGGTDTQYF.

In its sample, this clone was seen once. V usage is TRBV7-7 and J usage is TRBJ1-1; D not resolved. This CDR3 has 13 residues. Germline V gene lookup returns CDR1 SSHAT and CDR2 FNYEAQ (reference sequence). The V end lost 2 bases, the J end lost 0 bases, and 4 bases lay between the germline ends. The CDR3 reads CASSLSMNTEAFF. CDR3 nucleotide sequence: TGTGCCAGCAGCTTATCTATGAACACTGAAGCTTTCTTT.

This clone was seen once. This chain joins TRBV4-3 and TRBJ2-7, with D possibly matching TRBD2 (7 bases). The CDR3 totals 16 residues. Germline V CDR1 and CDR2: LGHNA, YSLEER. The V and J ends lost 0 bases and 6 bases respectively, with 18 bases between them. In DNA, the CDR3 is TGCGCCAGCAGCCAAGATCGGGGGGCCGTAAGCCCCGAGCAGTACTTC. It specifies CASSQDRGAVSPEQYF.

This clone was observed a single time. The V call is TRBV6-5, the J call TRBJ1-2, with unresolved D. The germline V gene encodes CDR1 MNHEY and CDR2 SVGAGI. The CDR3 has 14 residues. V shed 4 bases and J shed 2 bases, with 11 bases lying between them. The CDR3 protein is CASSLGRWNYGYTF. For the CDR3, the DNA is TGTGCCAGCAGTTTAGGACGTTGGAACTATGGCTACACCTTC.

V gene TRBV30 combines with J gene TRBJ2-7, with TRBD2 matching over 11 bases. Germline CDR1 GTSNPN, CDR2 SVGIG (reference sequence). The CDR3 consists of 15 residues. V lost 3 bases and J lost 4; bases outside the gene matches: 8. This chain's CDR3 is CAWSVGLAESYEQYF. DNA for the CDR3: TGTGCCTGGAGCGTGGGACTAGCGGAGAGTTACGAGCAGTACTTC.

The CDR3 protein is CASTPRGDLLGNTIYF. Here the CDR3 DNA reads TGTGCCAGTACCCCGAGAGGGGATCTCCTTGGAAACACCATATATTTT. This chain connects TRBV19 to TRBJ1-3, with D tentatively TRBD1 (5 bases). The germline gives CDR1 LNHDA, CDR2 SQIVND (reference sequence). The CDR3 extends over 16 amino acids. The V and J ends lost 7 bases and 3 bases respectively, with 19 bases between them.

The J gene is TRBJ2-3, the V gene TRBV10-1; the D gene is possibly TRBD2 (6 bases). V was clipped by 0 bases and J by 2 bases, with 15 bases between them. This CDR3 is built from 17 residues. Germline V gene data show CDR1 as WNHNN and CDR2 as SYGVQD (reference sequence). The CDR3 region has the DNA TGCGCCAGCAGTGAGTCCGGGCTAGCGCCTCTCACAGATACGCAGTATTTT. Encoded protein: CASSESGLAPLTDTQYF.

The rearrangement uses TRBV14 and TRBJ1-1, with D unresolved. V lost 4 bases and J lost 1, with 7 bases in between. The V gene's germline CDR1 is SGHDN and CDR2 FVKESK. This CDR3 spans 13 amino acids. The CDR3 nucleotides read TGTGCCAGCAGCCTGATGACGAACACTGAAGCTTTCTTT. It yields the protein CASSLMTNTEAFF.

This sequence joins TRBV6-1 and TRBJ2-2, with 9 bases matching TRBD2. Germline values: CDR1 MNHNS, CDR2 SASEGT. V gave up 7 bases and J gave up 5 bases; unmatched junction bases: 8. The CDR3 extends over 15 amino acids. Here the CDR3 reads CASTVAGEGTGELFF. CDR3 coding DNA: TGTGCCAGCACAGTAGCGGGAGAGGGTACCGGGGAGCTGTTTTTT.